These T cell receptor beta chains were read from a single sample in a study of patients and donors after allogeneic stem cell transplantation. MiXCR, applied by TCRdb to the RT-PCR reads, yields one record per CDR3 protein. The sample carries more than 25,000 distinct CDR3 sequences, over 7% recorded once. The sample was blood, either unsorted or a sorted T cell fraction (not recorded which). These receptors all stem from a human donor who was either an allogeneic HSCT recipient or a stem cell or donor lymphocyte infusion donor (not recorded which). It is not recorded whose cells these are; they may come from a transplant donor. Both conserved end residues are part of each CDR3. The order of the fields is V gene, J gene, clone size, CDR3 protein. The size field is filled for only some rows; it gives once, few, many or a size class.

TRBV5-4,TRBJ2-7,few,CASSLDGGGAYEQYF
TRBV28,TRBJ2-7,-,CASSLRPTIKSPDPEQYF
TRBV20-1,TRBJ1-5,-,CSARVASNQPQHF
TRBV5-1,TRBJ2-1,few,CASSFQGNEQFF
TRBV12-3/TRBV12-4,TRBJ1-5,many,CASSLIYQPQHF
TRBV12-3/TRBV12-4,TRBJ2-5,-,CASSLASGVQETQYF
TRBV28,TRBJ1-5,many,CASSHPPGQGTQPQHF
TRBV7-9,TRBJ1-1,-,CASSFRIYTEAFF
TRBV7-9,TRBJ2-7,-,CASSSRLAGDGEQYF
TRBV28,TRBJ1-2,-,CASREDRGYGYTF
TRBV7-9,TRBJ1-2,many,CASSSLESYGYTF
TRBV19,TRBJ1-2,-,CASNNPVYGYTF
TRBV3-1,TRBJ2-1,many,CASSQGPGFFNEQFF
TRBV5-4,TRBJ2-1,-,CASSFGSLAGGNEQFF
TRBV20-1,TRBJ2-1,many,CSARKQSVYNEQFF
TRBV4-1,TRBJ2-1,-,CASSRIPRSYNEQFF
TRBV5-1,TRBJ2-1,many,CASSLDAIGTSGYNEQFF
TRBV7-3,TRBJ2-3,-,CASSLDGTDTQYF
TRBV12-3/TRBV12-4,TRBJ2-5,many,CASSPTGGGQETQYF
TRBV5-1,TRBJ1-1,medium-sized,CASSPDINLNTEAFF
TRBV10-3,TRBJ2-7,many,CAISAWGQVLYEQYF
TRBV9,TRBJ1-6,-,CASSPAGQANSPLHF
TRBV5-1,TRBJ2-5,many,CASSLVSGGQETQYF
TRBV19,TRBJ2-7,-,CASSPGQIHSYEQNF
TRBV12-3/TRBV12-4,TRBJ1-2,many,CASTEPGNYGYTF
TRBV10-3,TRBJ2-5,-,CAIKAVDETQYF
TRBV7-3,TRBJ2-6,many,CASSIPLGSGANVLTF
TRBV28,TRBJ2-7,-,CASNNLAAYEQYF
TRBV6-1,TRBJ1-4,-,CASSYGVGEKLFF
TRBV6-1,TRBJ1-1,few,CASRSGQGAPEAFF
TRBV9,TRBJ2-1,few,CASSPEGDAYNEQFF
TRBV11-1,TRBJ2-5,-,CASSARRGWKTGEHQETQYF